This T cell receptor (beta chain) was identified during a study of blood T cell repertoires in COVID-19. In the study overall: Sites across the United States, Italy and Spain contributed samples from acute and convalescent COVID-19. Sample material is recorded as cDNA or gDNA derived from T cells, B-cell-depleted T cells, or PBMCs.

How the authors handled the data: Reference gene primers were amplified, and this amplification served to estimate nucleated cell counts. Here immunoSEQ multiplex PCR was the method, and the copy in TCRdb shows in-frame clones only, minus some. V, J and clone size are those of that table, while D and trimming were read from the DNA. Of 220,000 or so clones in the sample, about 79% were seen once. Allocation to cohorts depended on clinical history reported by the participants. The CDR3 is 14 residues long. Germline V gives CDR1 KGHSH, CDR2 LQKENI. Trimming pared 1 base from V and 5 bases from J, leaving 9 bases between.

Sequenced sample: PBMCs or T cells enriched from blood (not recorded which). The receptor comes from a woman in her thirties or forties with acute COVID-19. The chain links TRBV18 to TRBJ2-1, with no clear D. The CDR3 loop reads CASSPRSPDNEQFF. CDR3 nucleotides: TGTGCCAGCTCACCACGGAGTCCGGACAATGAGCAGTTCTTC.